A selection of T cell receptor beta chains follows, all from one sample in a study of blood T cell repertoires in COVID-19. Sequenced by immunoSEQ multiplex PCR; TCRdb stores in-frame clones only, minus some. The sample lists approximately 97,000 clones; more than 80% were seen once. Sequences were obtained from peripheral blood. The receptors shown here come from a human donor in a cohort sampled during active COVID-19. Each CDR3 is given with its conserved first and last residue. The D gene is left open where the match is weak. The listing skips clone size in some rows; elsewhere it reads once, few, many or a size class.

>TRBV13|-|TRBD1|TRBJ2-3
TGTGCCAGCAGCTCACCTCTGACAGACAGGGAAGGGGCTAGTTCTTATACGCAGTATTTT
CASSSPLTDREGASSYTQYF
>TRBV7-2|once|-|TRBJ1-3
TGTGCCAGCAGCTTAGCGCCCGGCGGTGGAAACACCATATATTTT
CASSLAPGGGNTIYF
>TRBV18|-|-|TRBJ2-4
TGTGCCAGCTCAACGGGTCGGGTAGCCAAAAACATTCAGTACTTC
CASSTGRVAKNIQYF
>TRBV12-5|-|TRBD2|TRBJ2-1
TGTGCTAGTGGTTTGGCGGGGGGGCCTGATGAGCAGTTCTTC
CASGLAGGPDEQFF
>TRBV2|-|TRBD1|TRBJ2-7
TGTGCCAGCAGTGCCCCCGGGACAGCATCCTACGAGCAGTACTTC
CASSAPGTASYEQYF
>TRBV24-1|-|-|TRBJ2-1
TGTGCCACCAGTCTATCAGGGTACAATGAGCAGTTCTTC
CATSLSGYNEQFF
>TRBV18|-|-|TRBJ1-1
TGTGCCAGCTCACCCGGGACATTGAACACTGAAGCTTTCTTT
CASSPGTLNTEAFF
>TRBV4-1|-|TRBD1|TRBJ2-1
TGCGCCAGCAGCCAAGATGGGGGACAGGTTGGGGATGAGCAGTTCTTC
CASSQDGGQVGDEQFF
>TRBV2|-|-|TRBJ2-5
TGTGCCAGCAGTGGGCGGACAGAGCAAGAGACCCAGTACTTC
CASSGRTEQETQYF
>TRBV5-6|-|TRBD2|TRBJ2-5
TGTGCCAGCAGCTTCGCGGCTAGCGGGGGGCGCCTCCTCCAAGAGACCCAGTACTTC
CASSFAASGGRLLQETQYF
>TRBV6-2/TRBV6-3|few|-|TRBJ1-1
TGTGCCAGCAGTTTAGTTCGCGGTGAAGCTTTCTTT
CASSLVRGEAFF
>TRBV27|-|-|TRBJ2-7
TGTGCCAGCAGTCAGAACAGGTTCCTCCACGAGCAGTACTTC
CASSQNRFLHEQYF
>TRBV2|-|-|TRBJ2-3
TGTGCCAGCAGAGATACAGGGCTCTTTAGCACAGATACGCAGTATTTT
CASRDTGLFSTDTQYF
>TRBV28|-|TRBD1|TRBJ2-7
TGTGCCAGCAGCACACAGGGGTCGGGCTCCTACGAGCAGTACTTC
CASSTQGSGSYEQYF
>TRBV2|-|-|TRBJ1-1
TGTGCCAGCAAACAGGAACTTAACACTGAAGCTTTCTTT
CASKQELNTEAFF
>TRBV11-2|-|TRBD2|TRBJ2-2
TGTGCCAGCAGCTCGACTAGCGGGGTCACCGGGGAGCTGTTTTTT
CASSSTSGVTGELFF
>TRBV27|-|-|TRBJ1-5
TGTGCCAGCAGTTTATCCCTAACAGGGAATCAGCCCCAGCATTTT
CASSLSLTGNQPQHF
>TRBV4-1|few|-|TRBJ1-2
TGCGCCAGCAGCCAAGATAGGGGGTCGAGCGCGCGTCGGAACTATGGCTACACCTTC
CASSQDRGSSARRNYGYTF
>TRBV19|-|-|TRBJ2-4
TGTGCCAGCACGACAGGAAACCTAGCCAAAAACATTCAGTACTTC
CASTTGNLAKNIQYF
>TRBV10-3|-|TRBD2|TRBJ2-1
TGTGCCATCAGTTCCCCCGGGACTAGTCACGATGAGCAGTTCTTC
CAISSPGTSHDEQFF
>TRBV5-1|-|-|TRBJ2-7
TGCGCCAGCAGCTTGAGGTCCCTCGGGGGCGAGCAGTACTTC
CASSLRSLGGEQYF
>TRBV27|-|TRBD1|TRBJ1-6
TGTGCCAGCAGTTCCCCCGGACAGGGTAGGGGAACACCCCTCCACTTT
CASSSPGQGRGTPLHF
>TRBV29-1|-|TRBD2|TRBJ2-7
TGCAGCGTTGTCCCTAGCGGCAACGAGCAGTACTTC
CSVVPSGNEQYF
>TRBV15|-|-|TRBJ1-1
TGTGCCACCAGCAGAGATGGCGGCATGAACACTGAAGCTTTCTTT
CATSRDGGMNTEAFF
>TRBV7-9|-|TRBD1|TRBJ2-5
TGTGCCAGCAGCTTCACGACCAACCGGGACAGGGGGAAAGAGACCCAGTACTTC
CASSFTTNRDRGKETQYF
>TRBV27|-|TRBD1|TRBJ2-5
TGTGCCAGTAGGCGACAGGGAGTACAAGAGACCCAGTACTTC
CASRRQGVQETQYF
>TRBV5-1|few|-|TRBJ1-1
TGCGCCAGCAGCGCGGATACAGGTTTTGACACTGAAGCTTTCTTT
CASSADTGFDTEAFF
>TRBV18|-|-|TRBJ2-4
TGTGCCAGCTCAAATACAGGGACCAAAAACATTCAGTACTTC
CASSNTGTKNIQYF
>TRBV5-8|-|-|TRBJ1-2
TGTGCCAGCAGCCCGGGGACTGTTTATGGCTACACCTTC
CASSPGTVYGYTF
>TRBV27|-|TRBD1|TRBJ2-3
TGTGCCAGCAGTTTCGGACAGGGGATCGGGGGCCGTGGTAATACGCAGTATTTT
CASSFGQGIGGRGNTQYF
>TRBV6-2/TRBV6-3|-|-|TRBJ2-3
TGTGCCAGCAGTTATCCCCGCGCTAGAGGGGGAGGGACAGATACGCAGTATTTT
CASSYPRARGGGTDTQYF
>TRBV19|-|-|TRBJ1-1
TGTGCCAGTAGTATAAGAGTAGGGGAACAGGGATTCTTATCGGCTTTCTTT
CASSIRVGEQGFLSAFF
>TRBV9|-|TRBD2|TRBJ2-1
TGTGCCAGCAGCGTAGTAGCGGGACTCAACAATGAGCAGTTCTTC
CASSVVAGLNNEQFF
>TRBV9|-|TRBD2|TRBJ2-5
TGTGCCAGCAGCGGAGCGGGGGAAGGACGAGAGACCCAGTACTTC
CASSGAGEGRETQYF
>TRBV3-1/TRBV3-2|-|TRBD2|TRBJ2-3
TGTGCCAGCAGCCCCCATAGCGGGGGGGCCGGCACAGATACGCAGTATTTT
CASSPHSGGAGTDTQYF
>TRBV5-1|-|TRBD1|TRBJ1-2
TGCGCCAGCAGCATCCCGGGACAGACGTATGGCTACACCTTC
CASSIPGQTYGYTF
>TRBV2|-|TRBD2|TRBJ2-3
TGTGCCAGCAGAGTCGCGTCTAGCGGGGGTACGACTAGCACAGATACGCAGTATTTT
CASRVASSGGTTSTDTQYF
>TRBV4-3|few|-|TRBJ1-5
TGCGCCAGCAGCCAGCTCCCGGGGGAAGGGAATCAGCCCCAGCATTTT
CASSQLPGEGNQPQHF
>TRBV11-3|-|-|TRBJ2-7
TGTGCCAGCAGCTTAGACAGGATGTACGAGCAGTACTTC
CASSLDRMYEQYF
>TRBV19|-|-|TRBJ2-2
TGTGCCAGTACTCCGGACTTGCTGAACACCGGGGAGCTGTTTTTT
CASTPDLLNTGELFF
>TRBV5-5|-|TRBD1|TRBJ1-2
TGTGCCAGCAGCCAGGGACAGGCGATTAGTTACTATGGCTACACCTTC
CASSQGQAISYYGYTF
>TRBV19|-|TRBD2|TRBJ2-4
TGTGCCAGTAGTATGGCCCCTAGCGGGGGAAACATTCAGTACTTC
CASSMAPSGGNIQYF
>TRBV12-5|-|TRBD1|TRBJ1-5
TGTGCTAGTGGACGGACAGGGTTCGATCAGCCCCAGCATTTT
CASGRTGFDQPQHF
>TRBV12-3/TRBV12-4|few|-|TRBJ2-5
TGTGCCAGCATCACGAGGGGGGAGGGGCCCCAGTACTTC
CASITRGEGPQYF
>TRBV9|-|TRBD2|TRBJ2-3
TGTGCCAGCAGCTTAGCGGGGGGGCAGGCAGATACGCAGTATTTT
CASSLAGGQADTQYF
>TRBV6-6|few|-|TRBJ1-5
TGTGCCAGCAGTTACGAGGGAGTTCAGCCCCAGCATTTT
CASSYEGVQPQHF
>TRBV28|-|TRBD1|TRBJ2-7
TGTGCCAGCAGTTTCACAGGGGCTATTACCTACGAGCAGTACTTC
CASSFTGAITYEQYF
>TRBV28|once|TRBD2|TRBJ2-7
TGTGCCAGCACCCGTTTGGAGCTAGCGGGGGCGGGAGAGCAGTACTTC
CASTRLELAGAGEQYF
>TRBV5-4|-|TRBD2|TRBJ2-3
TGTGCCAGCAGCCCGAGCGGGGCAGATACGCAGTATTTT
CASSPSGADTQYF
>TRBV27|-|-|TRBJ2-7
TGTGCCAGCAGTTTACAAAAGCTGACTTGGGCCTACGAGCAGTACTTC
CASSLQKLTWAYEQYF
>TRBV7-2|-|-|TRBJ1-5
TGTGCCAGCGCGGACAGAAGCAATCAGCCCCAGCATTTT
CASADRSNQPQHF
>TRBV2|once|TRBD1|TRBJ1-5
TGTGCCAGCAGGTCCCAGGGGGCTAGCAATCAGCCCCAGCATTTT
CASRSQGASNQPQHF
>TRBV7-3|-|TRBD1|TRBJ2-2
TGTGCCAGCAGCTTATTGGGCAGGGGGCAGGGGGAGCTGTTTTTT
CASSLLGRGQGELFF
>TRBV19|-|TRBD2|TRBJ2-5
TGTGCCAGTAGTCTCCTAGCGGGGGGGCCGATAAAAGAGACCCAGTACTTC
CASSLLAGGPIKETQYF
>TRBV28|once|-|TRBJ2-6
TGTGCCAGCAGTTTATATGGGAGCTCTGGGGCCAACGTCCTGACTTTC
CASSLYGSSGANVLTF
>TRBV18|-|-|TRBJ2-1
TGTGCCAGCTCGCACGGCGGGTACAATGAGCAGTTCTTC
CASSHGGYNEQFF
>TRBV7-2|-|-|TRBJ1-1
TGTGCCAGCAGCCAACAGCCGAACACTGAAGCTTTCTTT
CASSQQPNTEAFF